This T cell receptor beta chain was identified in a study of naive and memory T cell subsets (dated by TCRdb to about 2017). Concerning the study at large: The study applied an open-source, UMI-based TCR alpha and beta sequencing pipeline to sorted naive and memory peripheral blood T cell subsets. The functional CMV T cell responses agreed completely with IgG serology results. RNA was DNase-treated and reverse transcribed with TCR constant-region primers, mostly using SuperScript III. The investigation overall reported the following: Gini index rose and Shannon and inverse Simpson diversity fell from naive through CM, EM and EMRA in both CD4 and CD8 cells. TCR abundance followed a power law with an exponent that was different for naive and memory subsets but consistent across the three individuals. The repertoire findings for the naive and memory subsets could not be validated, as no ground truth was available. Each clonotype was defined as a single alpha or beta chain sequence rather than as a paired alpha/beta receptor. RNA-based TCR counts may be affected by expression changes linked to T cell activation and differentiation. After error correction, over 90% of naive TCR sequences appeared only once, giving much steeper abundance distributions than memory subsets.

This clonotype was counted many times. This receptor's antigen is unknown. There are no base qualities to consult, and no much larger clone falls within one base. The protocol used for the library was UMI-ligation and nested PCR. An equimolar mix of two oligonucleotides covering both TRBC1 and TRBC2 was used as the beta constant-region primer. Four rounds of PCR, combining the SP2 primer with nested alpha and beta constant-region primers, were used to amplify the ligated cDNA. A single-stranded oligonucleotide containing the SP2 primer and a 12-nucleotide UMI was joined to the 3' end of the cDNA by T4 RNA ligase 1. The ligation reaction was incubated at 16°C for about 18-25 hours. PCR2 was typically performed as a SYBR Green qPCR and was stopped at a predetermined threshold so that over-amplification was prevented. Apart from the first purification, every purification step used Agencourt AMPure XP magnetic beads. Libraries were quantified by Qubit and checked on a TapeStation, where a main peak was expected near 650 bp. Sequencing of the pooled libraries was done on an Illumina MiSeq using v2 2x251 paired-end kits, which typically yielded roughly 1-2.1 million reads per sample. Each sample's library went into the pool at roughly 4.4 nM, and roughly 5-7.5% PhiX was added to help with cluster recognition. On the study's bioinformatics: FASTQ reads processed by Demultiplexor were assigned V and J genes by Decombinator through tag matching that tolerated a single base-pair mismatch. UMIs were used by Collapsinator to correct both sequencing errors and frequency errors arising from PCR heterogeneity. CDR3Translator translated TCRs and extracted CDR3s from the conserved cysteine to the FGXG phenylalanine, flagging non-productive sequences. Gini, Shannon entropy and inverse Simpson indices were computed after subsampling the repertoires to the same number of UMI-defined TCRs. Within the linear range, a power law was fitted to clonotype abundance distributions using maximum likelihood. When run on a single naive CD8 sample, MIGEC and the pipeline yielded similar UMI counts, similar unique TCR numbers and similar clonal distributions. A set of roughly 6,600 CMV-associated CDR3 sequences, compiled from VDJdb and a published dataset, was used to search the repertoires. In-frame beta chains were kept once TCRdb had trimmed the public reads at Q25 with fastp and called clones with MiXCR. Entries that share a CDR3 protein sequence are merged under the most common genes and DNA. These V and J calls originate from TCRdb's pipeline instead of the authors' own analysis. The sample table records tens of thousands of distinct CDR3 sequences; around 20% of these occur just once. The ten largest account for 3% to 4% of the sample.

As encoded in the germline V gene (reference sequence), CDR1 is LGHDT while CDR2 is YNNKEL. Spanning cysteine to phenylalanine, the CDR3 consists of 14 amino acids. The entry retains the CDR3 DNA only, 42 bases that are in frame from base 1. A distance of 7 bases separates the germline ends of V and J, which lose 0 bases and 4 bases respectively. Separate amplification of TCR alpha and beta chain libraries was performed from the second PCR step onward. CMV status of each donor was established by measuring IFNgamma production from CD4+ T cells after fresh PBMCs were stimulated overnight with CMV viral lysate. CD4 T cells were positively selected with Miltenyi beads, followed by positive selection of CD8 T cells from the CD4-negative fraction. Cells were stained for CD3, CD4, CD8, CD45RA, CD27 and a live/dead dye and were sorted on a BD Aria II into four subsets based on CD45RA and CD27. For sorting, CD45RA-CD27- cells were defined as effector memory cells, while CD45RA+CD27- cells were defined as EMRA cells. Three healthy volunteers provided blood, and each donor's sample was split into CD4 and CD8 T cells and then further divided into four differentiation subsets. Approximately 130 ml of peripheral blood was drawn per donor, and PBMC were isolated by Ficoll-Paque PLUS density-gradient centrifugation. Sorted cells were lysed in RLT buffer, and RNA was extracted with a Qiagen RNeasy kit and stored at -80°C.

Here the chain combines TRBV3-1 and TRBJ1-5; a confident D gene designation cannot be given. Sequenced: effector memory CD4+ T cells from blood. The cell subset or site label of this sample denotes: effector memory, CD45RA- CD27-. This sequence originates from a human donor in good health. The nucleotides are TGTGCCAGCAGCCAAGATCACGGAAATCAGCCCCAGCATTTT. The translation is CASSQDHGNQPQHF. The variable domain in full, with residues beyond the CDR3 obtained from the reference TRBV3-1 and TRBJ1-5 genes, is DTAVSQTPKYLVTQMGNDKSIKCEQNLGHDTMYWYKQDSKKFLKIMFSYNNKELIINETVPNRFSPKSPDKAHLNLHINSLELGDSAVYFCASSQDHGNQPQHFGDGTRLSIL.